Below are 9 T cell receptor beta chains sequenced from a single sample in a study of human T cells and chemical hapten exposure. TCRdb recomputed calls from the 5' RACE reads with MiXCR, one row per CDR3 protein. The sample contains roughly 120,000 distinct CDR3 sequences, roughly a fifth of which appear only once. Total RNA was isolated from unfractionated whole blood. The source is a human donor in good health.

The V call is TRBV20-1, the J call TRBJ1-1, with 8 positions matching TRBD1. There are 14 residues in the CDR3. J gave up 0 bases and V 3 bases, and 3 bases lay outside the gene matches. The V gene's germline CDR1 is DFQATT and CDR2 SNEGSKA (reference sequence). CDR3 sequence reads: CSARDRVMNTEAFF. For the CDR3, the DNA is TGCAGTGCTAGGGACAGGGTGATGAACACTGAAGCTTTCTTT.

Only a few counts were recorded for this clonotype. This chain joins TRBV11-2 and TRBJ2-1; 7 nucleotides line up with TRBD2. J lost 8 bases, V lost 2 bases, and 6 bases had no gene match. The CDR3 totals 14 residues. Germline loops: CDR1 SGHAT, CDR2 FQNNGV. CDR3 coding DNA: TGTGCCAGCAGCTTAATGGGGAGGGACCATGAGCAGTTCTTC. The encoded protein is CASSLMGRDHEQFF.

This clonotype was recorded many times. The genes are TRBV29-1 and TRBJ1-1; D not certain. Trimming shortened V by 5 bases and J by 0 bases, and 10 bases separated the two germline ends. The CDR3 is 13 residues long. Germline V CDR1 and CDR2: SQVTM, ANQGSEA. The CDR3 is CSVRGRLNTEAFF. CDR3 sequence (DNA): TGCAGCGTTCGAGGTCGGTTGAACACTGAAGCTTTCTTT.

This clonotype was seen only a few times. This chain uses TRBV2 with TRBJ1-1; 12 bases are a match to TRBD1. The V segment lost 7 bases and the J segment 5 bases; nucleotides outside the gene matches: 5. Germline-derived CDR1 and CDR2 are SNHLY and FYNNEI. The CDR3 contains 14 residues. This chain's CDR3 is CASTRDRGRTEAFF. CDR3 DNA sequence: TGTGCCAGCACCCGGGACAGGGGGCGGACTGAAGCTTTCTTT.

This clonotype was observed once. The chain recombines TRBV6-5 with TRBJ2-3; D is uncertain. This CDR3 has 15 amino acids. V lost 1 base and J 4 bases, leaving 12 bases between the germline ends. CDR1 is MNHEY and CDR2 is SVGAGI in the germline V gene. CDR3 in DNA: TGTGCCAGCAGTTACTGGTCGACCGACGCAGATACGCAGTATTTT. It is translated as CASSYWSTDADTQYF.

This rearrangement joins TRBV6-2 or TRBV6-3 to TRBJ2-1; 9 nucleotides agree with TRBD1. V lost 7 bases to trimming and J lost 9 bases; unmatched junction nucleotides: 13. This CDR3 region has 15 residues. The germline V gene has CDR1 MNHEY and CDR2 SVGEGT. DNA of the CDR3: TGTGCCAGCACCCAGAGGGGGACAGGGTACGGTGAGCAGTTCTTC. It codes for CASTQRGTGYGEQFF.

The CDR3 bases are TGCAGTGCAGCAGGGGTTTCGAACACTGAAGCTTTCTTT. Encoded protein: CSAAGVSNTEAFF. The rearrangement uses TRBV20-1 and TRBJ1-1; tentatively, D is TRBD1 (6 bases). The CDR3 is made up of 13 amino acids. V gave up 6 bases and J gave up 1 base, with 12 bases separating them. Germline V gives CDR1 DFQATT, CDR2 SNEGSKA (reference sequence).

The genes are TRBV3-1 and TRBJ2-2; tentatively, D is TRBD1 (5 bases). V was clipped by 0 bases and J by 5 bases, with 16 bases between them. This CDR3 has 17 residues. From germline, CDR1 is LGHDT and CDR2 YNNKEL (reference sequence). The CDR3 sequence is CASSQDGRVGLTGELFF. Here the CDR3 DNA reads TGTGCCAGCAGCCAAGACGGCAGGGTCGGTCTGACCGGGGAGCTGTTTTTT. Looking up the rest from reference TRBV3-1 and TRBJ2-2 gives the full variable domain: DTAVSQTPKYLVTQMGNDKSIKCEQNLGHDTMYWYKQDSKKFLKIMFSYNNKELIINETVPNRFSPKSPDKAHLNLHINSLELGDSAVYFCASSQDGRVGLTGELFFGEGSRLTVL.

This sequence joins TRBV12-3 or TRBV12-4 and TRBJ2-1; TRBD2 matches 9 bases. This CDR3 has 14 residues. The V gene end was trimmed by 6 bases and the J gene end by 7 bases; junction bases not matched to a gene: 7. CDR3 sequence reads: CASRRAGGLNEQFF. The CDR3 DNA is TGTGCCAGCAGGAGGGCGGGAGGGCTGAATGAGCAGTTCTTC.